Below are 13 T cell receptor beta chains sequenced from a single sample in a study of blood T cell repertoires in COVID-19. This table comes from immunoSEQ multiplex PCR, and its TCRdb copy is limited to in-frame clones, with some not included. The table has some 250,000 clones, 81% seen once; the top ten hold around 2.9%. Sequenced input: peripheral blood. The source is a woman between 55 and 75 years old with active or convalescent COVID-19.

The genes are TRBV12-5 and TRBJ1-5; weak D call: TRBD1 (6 bases). Trimming took 4 bases from V and 9 from J, leaving 37 bases between them. The germline gives CDR1 LGHNT, CDR2 FRNRAP. The CDR3 extends over 21 amino acids. CDR3 in DNA: TGTGCTAGTGGTTGGGGCTCGATTTCAGGGGTGGGCCACAGGAAAGATCGGCCCCAGCATTTT. It encodes CASGWGSISGVGHRKDRPQHF.

A note on this clone: This sample includes further DNA sequences coding for the same CDR3. CDR3 DNA sequence: TGTGCCAGCAGCCCTCCCTCCACAGATACGCAGTATTTT. Protein sequence: CASSPPSTDTQYF. The rearrangement joins TRBV4-2 to TRBJ2-3; no clear D gene. The V end was cut by 4 bases, the J end by 2 bases, with 7 bases between. The germline V gene encodes CDR1 LGHNA and CDR2 YNFKEQ. The CDR3 has 13 residues.

This clone was seen a single time. This chain uses TRBV23-1 with TRBJ2-7, with 9 bases identical to TRBD1. TRBV23-1 is filed as an ORF, its function uncertain. This CDR3 has 14 residues. V gave up 5 bases and J gave up 4 bases; unmatched junction bases: 6. CDR3 nucleotide sequence: TGCGCCAGCAGTGGGACAGGGAGGCAGTACGAGCAGTACTTC. It specifies CASSGTGRQYEQYF.

This chain joins TRBV10-3 and TRBJ1-1; D is unresolved. From germline, CDR1 is ENHRY and CDR2 SYGVKD. There are 15 residues in the CDR3. V gave up 3 bases and J gave up 8 bases, with 19 bases separating them. The CDR3 protein is CAISEPGGFGREAFF. The CDR3 DNA reads as TGTGCCATCAGTGAACCGGGAGGGTTCGGCCGGGAAGCTTTCTTT.

The chain links TRBV27 to TRBJ1-1; 7 bases match TRBD1. V lost 7 bases, J lost 2 bases, and 7 bases stayed unmatched. This CDR3 comprises 14 residues. Germline-derived CDR1 and CDR2 are MNHEY and SMNVEV (reference sequence). CDR3 residues: CASTVDRTNTEAFF. The CDR3 region has the DNA TGTGCCAGCACCGTGGACAGGACTAACACTGAAGCTTTCTTT.

This rearrangement joins TRBV5-4 to TRBJ2-3, with 7 nucleotides matching TRBD1. Trimming cost V 2 bases and J 2 bases; bases outside gene matches: 5. CDR1 is SGHNT, CDR2 YYREEE, per germline (reference sequence). The CDR3 has 15 residues. The CDR3, as DNA: TGTGCCAGCAGCTTATGGACAGGAGCCACAGATACGCAGTATTTT. Protein product: CASSLWTGATDTQYF.

In its sample, this clone was seen once. The genes are TRBV7-2 and TRBJ1-6; tentative D call: TRBD1 (6 bases). Trimming took 3 bases from V and 10 from J, leaving 16 bases between them. The CDR3 has 15 amino acids. The germline V gene has CDR1 SGHTA and CDR2 FQGNSA. CDR3 protein: CASSFSSGENSPLHF. The CDR3 DNA follows: TGTGCCAGCAGCTTCTCGTCAGGGGAGAACTCACCCCTCCACTTT.

The chain couples TRBV4-2 to TRBJ2-1, with TRBD2 matching 9 bases. CDR3 length equals 15 residues. With V trimmed by 1 base and J by 9 bases, 7 bases remained unmatched. The germline gives CDR1 LGHNA, CDR2 YNFKEQ. The CDR3 loop reads CASSQVGGGASEQFF. CDR3 sequence (DNA): TGTGCCAGCAGCCAAGTGGGCGGGGGGGCCAGTGAGCAGTTCTTC.

This clone appeared once. The genes are TRBV5-1 and TRBJ2-5; no clear D. CDR3 length: 14 amino acids. The germline gives CDR1 SGHRS, CDR2 YFSETQ. The germline V and J ends were trimmed by 1 base and 2 bases, with 9 bases remaining between them. CDR3 sequence (DNA): TGCGCCAGCAGCTTGTCAGTAGCTCAAGAGACCCAGTACTTC. It codes for CASSLSVAQETQYF.

The chain joins TRBV19 to TRBJ1-4; 9 bases are shared with TRBD1. V gave up 5 bases and J gave up 8 bases; unmatched junction bases: 9. The CDR3 runs to 15 residues. Per germline, CDR1 LNHDA and CDR2 SQIVND (reference sequence). In nucleotides, the CDR3 is TGTGCCAGTAGTTTCACAGGGGGCGCTGGGGAAAAACTGTTTTTT. It translates to CASSFTGGAGEKLFF.

The DNA of the CDR3 is TGTGCCTGGAGTGTAGGCAGGAGGTCTGGAAACACCATATATTTT. It encodes CAWSVGRRSGNTIYF. The chain employs TRBV30 and TRBJ1-3; D is unclear. The V and J ends lost 0 bases and 1 base respectively, with 10 bases between them. CDR1 is GTSNPN, CDR2 SVGIG, per germline (reference sequence). This CDR3 has 15 residues.

The CDR3 nucleotides read TGTGCCATGCGGATGCGCCGTTCACCCCTCCACTTT. This encodes CAMRMRRSPLHF. The chain couples TRBV24-1 to TRBJ1-6; D unclear. CDR1 and CDR2 (germline): KGHDR, SFDVKD. The CDR3 spans 12 residues. V was pared by 11 bases and J by 9 bases, with 13 bases between.

V and J are TRBV4-3 and TRBJ1-1; D remains ambiguous. Germline-derived CDR1 and CDR2 are LGHNA and YSLEER. V was pared by 4 bases and J by 0 bases, with 15 bases between. The CDR3 runs 16 residues. The CDR3, as DNA: TGCGCCAGCAGCCGAAGTGGGAGACGGATGAACACTGAAGCTTTCTTT. Translation: CASSRSGRRMNTEAFF.